This TCR beta chain emerged from a study of blood T cell repertoires in COVID-19. This table comes from immunoSEQ multiplex PCR, and its TCRdb copy is limited to in-frame clones, with some not included. The sample holds 270,000 or so clones; 88% are singletons and the top ten take 0.95% to 1.5%. Germline V gives CDR1 SGHRS, CDR2 YFSETQ. Trimming left V 4 bases short and J 2 bases short, with 15 bases between. The CDR3 runs 15 residues. The chain combines TRBV5-1 with TRBJ2-5; weak D call: TRBD1 (6 bases). The receptor's source is a woman aged 35 to 49 with acute COVID-19. The sequenced material came from PBMCs or T cells enriched from blood (not recorded which). The CDR3 is CASSGTGNQQETQYF. The DNA of the CDR3 is TGCGCCAGCAGCGGAACAGGGAATCAACAAGAGACCCAGTACTTC. The complete variable domain, with remaining parts taken from reference TRBV5-1 and TRBJ2-5, reads KAGVTQTPRYLIKTRGQQVTLSCSPISGHRSVSWYQQTPGQGLQFLFEYFSETQRNKGNFPGRFSGRQFSNSRSEMNVSTLELGDSALYLCASSGTGNQQETQYFGPGTRLLVL.